This T cell receptor (beta chain) was recorded in a study of control samples from healthy donors and cancer patients. Germline values: CDR1 SQVTM, CDR2 ANQGSEA. The CDR3 totals 12 residues. Trimming at V came to 6 bases and at J to 1 base, leaving 2 bases not matched to a gene. The table came from immunoSEQ multiplex PCR; TCRdb's copy has only in-frame clones and leaves some out. This table holds approximately 160,000 clones, more than 90% found once. Sequencing was done on a sample of blood. The chain joins TRBV29-1 to TRBJ2-5; 7 nucleotides line up with TRBD1. The receptor was derived from a woman in her thirties or forties in good health. The CDR3 here is CSVRDSQETQYF. The CDR3, as DNA: TGCAGCGTGAGGGACAGCCAAGAGACCCAGTACTTC. The full variable domain, completed using reference TRBV29-1 and TRBJ2-5, is SAVISQKPSRDICQRGTSLTIQCQVDSQVTMMFWYRQQPGQSLTLIATANQGSEATYESGFVIDKFPISRPNLTFSTLTVSNMSPEDSSIYLCSVRDSQETQYFGPGTRLLVL.